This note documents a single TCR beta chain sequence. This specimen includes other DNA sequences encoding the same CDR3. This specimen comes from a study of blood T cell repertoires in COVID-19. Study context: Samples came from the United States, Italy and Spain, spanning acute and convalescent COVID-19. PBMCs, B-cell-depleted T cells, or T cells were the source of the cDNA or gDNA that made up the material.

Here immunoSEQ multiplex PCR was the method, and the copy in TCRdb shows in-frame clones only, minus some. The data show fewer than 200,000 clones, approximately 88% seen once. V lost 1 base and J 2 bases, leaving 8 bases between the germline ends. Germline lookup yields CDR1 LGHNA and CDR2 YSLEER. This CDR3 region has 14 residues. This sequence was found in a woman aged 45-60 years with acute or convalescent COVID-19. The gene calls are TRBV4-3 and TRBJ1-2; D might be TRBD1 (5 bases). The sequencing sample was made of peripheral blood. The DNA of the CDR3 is TGCGCCAGCAGCCAAGGAACAGGAAACTATGGCTACACCTTC. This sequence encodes CASSQGTGNYGYTF.